One and the same sample provided the 27 T cell receptor beta chains below, sequenced in a study of memory CD4+ T cells and cytomegalovirus serostatus. Generated by immunoSEQ multiplex PCR, the TCRdb table keeps only in-frame clones and is missing some. The sample includes 30,000 to 40,000 clones, about three quarters of them seen just once. The sort gate was single viable CD3+CD4+CD8-CD45RO+ cells for memory CD4+ T cells. Sample: memory CD4+ T cells from blood. These receptors were collected from an adult in good health and CMV-seronegative. Some clones in this sample may be carry-over from other donors' samples.

The rearrangement uses TRBV29-1 and TRBJ1-1; D is possibly TRBD1 (6 bases). The V end was cut by 6 bases, the J end by 5 bases, with 7 bases between. Germline CDR1 SQVTM, CDR2 ANQGSEA. The CDR3 loop spans 10 amino acids. CDR3 sequence (DNA): TGCAGCGTCGGACAGACTGAAGCTTTCTTT. Translation gives CSVGQTEAFF.

The J gene is TRBJ1-6, the V gene TRBV9; D uncertain. V lost 4 bases, J lost 9 bases, and 20 bases lay in between. Germline V gene data show CDR1 as SGDLS and CDR2 as YYNGEE. This CDR3 has 16 residues. CDR3: CASSPGFGSQTSPLHF. The DNA of the CDR3 is TGTGCCAGCAGCCCCGGATTTGGGAGCCAGACTTCACCCCTCCACTTT.

The chain joins TRBV27 to TRBJ2-4; 8 bases align to TRBD2. Per germline, CDR1 MNHEY and CDR2 SMNVEV (reference sequence). V lost 5 bases, J lost 0 bases, and 6 bases stayed unmatched. The CDR3 sequence is 16 residues long. CDR3 sequence (DNA): TGTGCCAGCAGTATCCGGGGGGGTCTAGCCAAAAACATTCAGTACTTC. Translation gives CASSIRGGLAKNIQYF.

The chain joins TRBV6-5 to TRBJ1-6; D is unresolved. Between the trimmed V and J ends, which lost 2 bases and 2 bases, there was a span of 10 bases. Germline CDR1 is MNHEY and CDR2 is SVGAGI. There are 16 residues in the CDR3. The CDR3 spells CASSYDGSTYNSPLHF. CDR3 coding DNA: TGTGCCAGCAGTTACGACGGCTCCACCTATAATTCACCCCTCCACTTT.

This clone was observed a few times. The V gene is TRBV28, the J gene TRBJ1-1; no reliable D call. Germline CDR1 MDHEN, CDR2 SYDVKM. The V end lost 3 bases, the J end lost 6 bases, and 5 bases lay between the germline ends. This CDR3 is 11 amino acids long. CDR3 protein: CASSFRAEAFF. The CDR3 DNA reads TGTGCCAGCAGTTTCCGGGCTGAAGCTTTCTTT.

This clone has more than one count but fewer than ten. V usage is TRBV11-3 and J usage is TRBJ2-3; 9 bases align to TRBD1. The germline CDR1 and CDR2 sequences are SGHNT and YENEEA. Trimming took 9 bases from V and 6 from J; bases not matched to a gene: 13. The CDR3 is 15 residues long. CDR3 sequence reads: CASKTGTGRRDTQYF. The CDR3 DNA follows: TGTGCCAGTAAAACCGGGACAGGGAGGAGGGATACGCAGTATTTT.

The rearrangement joins TRBV2 to TRBJ1-5; D is ambiguous. The CDR3 extends over 13 amino acids. Deletions cut 4 bases from V and 4 bases from J, with 8 bases between. Germline loops: CDR1 SNHLY, CDR2 FYNNEI. The CDR3 reads CASSVLGNQPQHF. In DNA, the CDR3 is TGTGCCAGCAGTGTCCTGGGGAATCAGCCCCAGCATTTT.

V gene TRBV5-1 combines with J gene TRBJ2-6, with TRBD2 matching over 7 bases. CDR1 is SGHRS and CDR2 is YFSETQ in the germline V gene. Losses at the gene ends were 0 bases for V and 0 bases for J; bases not matched to a gene: 0. This CDR3 is 16 amino acids long. Here the CDR3 DNA reads TGCGCCAGCAGCTTGGGGGGGGGCTCTGGGGCCAACGTCCTGACTTTC. This codes for CASSLGGGSGANVLTF.

This sequence joins TRBV19 and TRBJ1-1, with TRBD1 matching over 9 bases. V shed 5 bases and J 5 bases; nucleotides not matched to a gene: 12. Germline CDR1 is LNHDA and CDR2 is SQIVND (reference sequence). The CDR3 is 16 amino acids. CDR3 sequence reads: CASSPRNRGLGTEAFF. CDR3 in DNA: TGTGCCAGTAGTCCACGAAACAGGGGGCTGGGGACTGAAGCTTTCTTT.

J is TRBJ2-7 and V is TRBV29-1; D gene unclear. Trimming stripped 7 bases from V and 6 bases from J, with 22 bases between. The germline gives CDR1 SQVTM, CDR2 ANQGSEA. This CDR3 contains 14 residues. The CDR3 protein is CSGSPQGLGSEQYF. For the CDR3, the DNA is TGCAGCGGTTCGCCACAAGGGTTGGGAAGCGAGCAGTACTTC.

The rearrangement links TRBV7-9 to TRBJ2-7, with TRBD1 matching 10 bases. V lost 3 bases, J lost 5 bases, and 4 bases stayed unmatched. CDR3 length: 14 residues. The germline gives CDR1 SEHNR, CDR2 FQNEAQ (reference sequence). DNA of the CDR3: TGTGCCAGCAGCTTTCGAGGGACAGGGGACGAGCAGTACTTC. It translates to CASSFRGTGDEQYF. Full variable domain (rest looked up from reference TRBV7-9 and TRBJ2-7): DTGVSQNPRHKITKRGQNVTFRCDPISEHNRLYWYRQTLGQGPEFLTYFQNEAQLEKSRLLSDRFSAERPKGSFSTLEIQRTEQGDSAMYLCASSFRGTGDEQYFGPGTRLTVT.

The chain carries TRBV15 and TRBJ2-5, with 10 bases lining up with TRBD1. Germline loops: CDR1 LNHNV, CDR2 YYDKDF (reference sequence). This CDR3 is built from 15 residues. Trimming took 6 bases from V and 2 from J; bases not matched to a gene: 6. CDR3 DNA: TGTGCCACCAGGGGGACAGGGGAGTGGCAAGAGACCCAGTACTTC. Encoded protein: CATRGTGEWQETQYF.

The rearrangement links TRBV29-1 to TRBJ1-2; D gene unclear. Germline V CDR1 and CDR2: SQVTM, ANQGSEA. The CDR3 runs 14 residues. Trimming removed 3 bases from V and 4 bases from J, with 15 bases in between. The CDR3 here is CSVDSGSRSYGYTF. CDR3 sequence (DNA): TGCAGCGTTGATTCGGGGTCCAGGAGCTATGGCTACACCTTC.

The V and J genes are TRBV21-1 and TRBJ1-1; the D segment call TRBD1 is taken from the table without a DNA check. TRBV21-1 is reported as a pseudogene. The CDR3 spans 17 residues. Here the CDR3 DNA reads TGTGCCAGCAGCAAAGTAGACAGGGGTGGTGATCTCGCGAAAGCTTTCTTT. This codes for CASSKVDRGGDLAKAFF.

The chain links TRBV5-1 to TRBJ2-3; 9 bases agree with TRBD1. The CDR3 totals 16 residues. Germline-derived CDR1 and CDR2 are SGHRS and YFSETQ. V lost 4 bases to trimming and J lost 5 bases; unmatched junction nucleotides: 11. DNA of the CDR3: TGCGCCAGCAGCAACCGGGACAGGGCGGGTGGAGATACGCAGTATTTT. Translation: CASSNRDRAGGDTQYF.

Only a few counts were recorded for this clone. V gene TRBV30 combines with J gene TRBJ1-1; 9 bases match TRBD1. The CDR3 consists of 16 residues. The V and J ends lost 0 bases and 6 bases, in that order; junction bases with no gene match: 11. Looked up from germline, CDR1 is GTSNPN and CDR2 is SVGIG (reference sequence). CDR3 protein: CAWSVLVFDRGAEAFF. In DNA form, the CDR3 reads TGTGCCTGGAGTGTACTCGTGTTTGACAGGGGGGCTGAAGCTTTCTTT.

The chain links TRBV27 to TRBJ2-2; either TRBD1 or TRBD2 may fit D (6 bases each). Germline V gene lookup returns CDR1 MNHEY and CDR2 SMNVEV (reference sequence). V was trimmed by 8 bases and J by 4 bases, leaving 14 bases between them. The CDR3 spans 14 residues. The CDR3, as DNA: TGTGCCAGCGGACGGGGGCGGGGCACCGGGGAGCTGTTTTTT. Translation gives CASGRGRGTGELFF.

This clone was counted a few times. This rearrangement joins TRBV5-1 to TRBJ2-7; D unresolved. The CDR3 contains 11 residues. The germline V and J ends were trimmed by 4 bases and 3 bases, with 5 bases remaining between them. Germline V gene sequence: CDR1 SGHRS, CDR2 YFSETQ. The DNA for the CDR3 is TGCGCCAGCAGCGAAAACTACGAGCAGTACTTC. Translation: CASSENYEQYF. Looking up the rest from reference TRBV5-1 and TRBJ2-7 gives the full variable domain: KAGVTQTPRYLIKTRGQQVTLSCSPISGHRSVSWYQQTPGQGLQFLFEYFSETQRNKGNFPGRFSGRQFSNSRSEMNVSTLELGDSALYLCASSENYEQYFGPGTRLTVT.

This sequence joins TRBV7-7 and TRBJ2-2; possibly TRBD1 or TRBD2 for D (8 bases each). Germline-derived CDR1 and CDR2 are SSHAT and FNYEAQ (reference sequence). The CDR3 extends over 13 amino acids. CDR3 DNA: TGTGCTAGCGGGACAGGAGGGACCGGGGAGCTGTTTTTT. Amino acid sequence: CASGTGGTGELFF.

The chain joins TRBV4-2 to TRBJ2-5; tentatively, D is TRBD2 (5 bases). The CDR3 contains 13 residues. The V and J ends lost 5 bases and 5 bases respectively, with 12 bases between them. CDR1 is LGHNA and CDR2 is YNFKEQ in the germline V gene. CDR3 nucleotides: TGTGCCAGCAGCACTCAACTAGGGGAGACCCAGTACTTC. Its translation: CASSTQLGETQYF.

This clone was seen a single time. The rearrangement uses TRBV2 and TRBJ1-2; 10 bases agree with TRBD1. Germline lookup yields CDR1 SNHLY and CDR2 FYNNEI. This CDR3 is built from 12 residues. Unmatched junction bases numbered 3, after V lost 9 bases and J lost 5 bases. The CDR3 region has the DNA TGTGCCAGAGGGGGACAGGGGTATGGCTACACCTTC. It encodes CARGGQGYGYTF.

This chain links TRBV5-6 with TRBJ2-5, with D unclear. Looked up from germline, CDR1 is SGHDT and CDR2 is YYEEEE. There are 15 residues in the CDR3. Trimming cost V 5 bases and J 1 base, with 15 bases left between them. The CDR3 DNA is TGTGCCAGCAGTGGGATTTCTATGGCCCAAGAGACCCAGTACTTC. It specifies CASSGISMAQETQYF.

This clone was counted a single time. The genes are TRBV5-1 and TRBJ1-4, with no clear D. The CDR3 is made up of 15 amino acids. V was clipped by 0 bases and J by 3 bases, with 9 bases between them. The germline V gene has CDR1 SGHRS and CDR2 YFSETQ. CDR3 nucleotide sequence: TGCGCCAGCAGCTTGGTAGGGTTGGCTAATGAAAAACTGTTTTTT. Translating gives CASSLVGLANEKLFF. The whole variable domain, filled in from reference TRBV5-1 and TRBJ1-4, reads KAGVTQTPRYLIKTRGQQVTLSCSPISGHRSVSWYQQTPGQGLQFLFEYFSETQRNKGNFPGRFSGRQFSNSRSEMNVSTLELGDSALYLCASSLVGLANEKLFFGSGTQLSVL.

The CDR3 DNA reads as TGTGCCAGCAGGGACTCGCGCGGGAATTCACCCCTCCACTTT. Translated: CASRDSRGNSPLHF. V gene TRBV27 combines with J gene TRBJ1-6; D is undetermined. The CDR3 is 14 residues long. With 6 bases removed from V and 7 bases from J, the gap between germline ends came to 13 bases. Germline-derived CDR1 and CDR2 are MNHEY and SMNVEV (reference sequence).

The rearrangement joins TRBV6-1 to TRBJ1-2; weak D call: TRBD1 (5 bases). Germline V gene sequence: CDR1 MNHNS, CDR2 SASEGT. Trimming took off 6 bases at V and 5 bases at J, with 13 bases between the two ends. The CDR3 runs 13 residues. The CDR3 DNA reads as TGTGCCAGCAGATTCCTGGGGGAATATGGCTACACCTTC. Translating it yields CASRFLGEYGYTF.

This chain uses TRBV5-1 with TRBJ2-3; D is possibly TRBD1 (6 bases). The germline CDR1 and CDR2 sequences are SGHRS and YFSETQ. The length of the CDR3 is 15 residues. V lost 0 bases and J lost 4, with 12 bases in between. The CDR3 DNA follows: TGCGCCAGCAGCTTGGACAGGGATGCCTCAGATACGCAGTATTTT. The encoded protein is CASSLDRDASDTQYF.

This clone was counted a few times. The genes are TRBV29-1 and TRBJ1-2; D is unclear. Germline CDR1 and CDR2: SQVTM and ANQGSEA. The CDR3 contains 12 residues. Trimming left V 4 bases short and J 4 bases short, with 10 bases between. The chain's CDR3 is CSVAIGAYGYTF. The DNA for the CDR3 is TGCAGCGTTGCTATTGGAGCCTATGGCTACACCTTC.